Listed here are 31 T cell receptor beta chains from one sample, sequenced in a study of blood T cell repertoires in COVID-19. Here immunoSEQ multiplex PCR was the method, and the copy in TCRdb shows in-frame clones only, minus some. The sample holds 200,000 to 250,000 clones, about four fifths seen once. Sequenced: peripheral blood. These receptor sequences come from a woman aged 80 or older with acute or convalescent COVID-19.

The chain joins TRBV6-5 to TRBJ1-2, with 8 nucleotides matching TRBD1. V trimming: 6 bases; J trimming: 7 bases; junction bases outside the gene matches: 1. Germline CDR1 MNHEY, CDR2 SVGAGI. CDR3 size: 11 residues. The CDR3 DNA follows: TGTGCCAGCAGAACAGGGGGTGGCTACACCTTC. This sequence encodes CASRTGGGYTF.

CDR3 region: CASRESGNTIYF. In DNA, the CDR3 is TGTGCCAGCCGAGAGTCTGGAAACACCATATATTTT. This sequence joins TRBV12-3 or TRBV12-4 and TRBJ1-3; D unclear. The V and J ends lost 8 bases and 1 base respectively, with 6 bases between them. The CDR3 spans 12 residues.

The J gene is TRBJ1-1, the V gene TRBV5-1, with D unclear. The CDR3 spans 14 residues. Germline CDR1 reads SGHRS; CDR2 reads YFSETQ. V lost 0 bases and J 4 bases, leaving 10 bases between the germline ends. The CDR3 spells CASSLASGGTEAFF. CDR3 sequence (DNA): TGCGCCAGCAGCTTGGCCTCGGGAGGCACTGAAGCTTTCTTT.

J is TRBJ1-2 and V is TRBV4-1; 9 nucleotides match TRBD1. Germline loops: CDR1 MGHRA, CDR2 YSYEKL. This CDR3 has 16 residues. J was trimmed by 5 bases and V by 0 bases; bases with no gene match: 7. CDR3 nucleotide sequence: TGCGCCAGCAGCCAAGAGGTGGGGACAGGGACATATGGCTACACCTTC. This sequence encodes CASSQEVGTGTYGYTF.

The chain recombines TRBV7-9 with TRBJ2-1; D uncertain. V lost 0 bases, J lost 7 bases, and 10 bases lay in between. The length of the CDR3 is 14 residues. The germline V gene has CDR1 SEHNR and CDR2 FQNEAQ (reference sequence). The CDR3 DNA is TGTGCCAGCAGCTTAGCGCGGTCACCAAATGAGCAGTTCTTC. As protein: CASSLARSPNEQFF.

This clone was picked up one time. The J gene is TRBJ1-3, the V gene TRBV21-1. TRBV21-1 is shown as a pseudogene. The CDR3 spans 17 residues. CDR3 sequence (DNA): TGTGCCAGCAGAAGCGGGGGGGACAGAGGCCCTGGAAACACCATATATTTT. Translated, it gives CASRSGGDRGPGNTIYF.

The CDR3 DNA follows: TGTGCCAGCAGCTCGGACAGGATGAATCAGCCCCAGCATTTT. As protein: CASSSDRMNQPQHF. This chain joins TRBV11-2 and TRBJ1-5; 7 nucleotides agree with TRBD1. The CDR3 is made up of 14 amino acids. Germline V CDR1 and CDR2: SGHAT, FQNNGV. V lost 4 bases and J lost 4; bases outside the gene matches: 4.

This clone was counted once. The CDR3: CASSFGLPGYNEQFF. CDR3 in DNA: TGTGCCAGCAGCTTCGGACTCCCGGGGTACAATGAGCAGTTCTTC. V and J are TRBV6-5 and TRBJ2-1; a weak D match, TRBD2 (5 bases). CDR3 length equals 15 residues. The germline gives CDR1 MNHEY, CDR2 SVGAGI. With 6 bases removed from V and 4 bases from J, the gap between germline ends came to 16 bases.

The chain employs TRBV19 and TRBJ2-7; 7 bases line up with TRBD1. The CDR3 contains 16 residues. Germline assignment: CDR1 LNHDA and CDR2 SQIVND (reference sequence). Trimming took 6 bases from V and 2 from J; bases not matched to a gene: 13. CDR3 sequence: CASSFHRGQLPYEQYF. As DNA, the CDR3 is TGTGCCAGTAGCTTTCACAGGGGTCAACTCCCCTACGAGCAGTACTTC. The full variable domain, its missing parts supplied by reference TRBV19 and TRBJ2-7, is DGGITQSPKYLFRKEGQNVTLSCEQNLNHDAMYWYRQDPGQGLRLIYYSQIVNDFQKGDIAEGYSVSREKKESFPLTVTSAQKNPTAFYLCASSFHRGQLPYEQYFGPGTRLTVT.

This chain joins TRBV7-9 and TRBJ2-1, with 16 bases aligning to TRBD2. The V segment lost 3 bases and the J segment 1 base; nucleotides outside the gene matches: 6. CDR1 SEHNR and CDR2 FQNEAQ come from the germline V gene (reference sequence). CDR3 size: 19 residues. The CDR3 DNA reads TGTGCCAGCAGCTTGGGACTAGCGGGGGGGCGACCGTCCTACAATGAGCAGTTCTTC. This codes for CASSLGLAGGRPSYNEQFF.

The rearrangement joins TRBV10-3 to TRBJ1-3; a possible D gene is TRBD1 (6 bases). The CDR3 runs to 13 residues. Germline-derived CDR1 and CDR2 are ENHRY and SYGVKD. V was trimmed by 10 bases and J by 0 bases, leaving 10 bases between them. The CDR3 DNA follows: TGTGCCACCCAGGGGAGCTCTGGAAACACCATATATTTT. Translated, it gives CATQGSSGNTIYF.

CDR3 sequence: CAWIHSRGGTKNIQYF. The CDR3 bases are TGTGCCTGGATCCACTCCCGGGGTGGAACCAAAAACATTCAGTACTTC. The genes are TRBV30 and TRBJ2-4; perhaps TRBD2 as D (5 bases). The germline gives CDR1 GTSNPN, CDR2 SVGIG (reference sequence). CDR3 length: 16 amino acids. Trimming took 4 bases from V and 2 from J, leaving 18 bases between them.

The V and J genes are TRBV1 and TRBJ2-7; the D call TRBD2 from the table was never checked on the DNA. TRBV1 is designated a pseudogene. The CDR3 loop spans 14 amino acids. The CDR3 spells CTSSTPAPSREQYF. The CDR3 nucleotides are TGCACCAGCAGCACCCCTGCCCCCTCTAGGGAGCAGTACTTC.

V is TRBV19 and J is TRBJ1-4; D is unclear. The V end was cut by 1 base, the J end by 7 bases, with 16 bases between. The CDR3 has 16 residues. The germline V gene encodes CDR1 LNHDA and CDR2 SQIVND (reference sequence). This chain's CDR3 is CASSIGPQLGGEKLFF. In DNA, the CDR3 is TGTGCCAGTAGTATAGGCCCTCAGTTGGGAGGTGAAAAACTGTTTTTT.

This clone has only one observation. This chain joins TRBV7-2 and TRBJ2-7; 9 nucleotides align to TRBD2. The CDR3 totals 15 residues. CDR1 SGHTA and CDR2 FQGNSA come from the germline V gene. Unmatched junction bases numbered 15, after V lost 4 bases and J lost 11 bases. The CDR3 loop reads CASSSGGLAGGTKYF. DNA of the CDR3: TGTGCCAGCAGCTCCGGGGGACTAGCAGGAGGAACGAAGTACTTC.

This sequence joins TRBV9 and TRBJ2-1, with 7 bases that match TRBD1. Germline V gives CDR1 SGDLS, CDR2 YYNGEE. This CDR3 is 15 amino acids long. V shed 1 base, J shed 7 bases, and the junction held 8 bases outside the gene matches. CDR3 in amino acids: CASSVSRGRGNEQFF. The DNA of the CDR3 is TGTGCCAGCAGCGTAAGTAGGGGGCGCGGGAATGAGCAGTTCTTC.

This chain uses TRBV7-2 with TRBJ2-3; 10 bases match TRBD2. The CDR3 has 17 amino acids. V was clipped by 4 bases and J by 4 bases; unmatched bases: 11. Germline CDR1 reads SGHTA; CDR2 reads FQGNSA. The CDR3 coding sequence is TGTGCCAGCAGCTACGCCCCTAGCGGGGGTCGGGCAGATACGCAGTATTTT. Its translation is CASSYAPSGGRADTQYF.

V usage is TRBV24-1 and J usage is TRBJ2-3; TRBD1 agrees at 8 bases. The CDR3 contains 15 residues. Germline assignment: CDR1 KGHDR and CDR2 SFDVKD. The ends lost 1 base at V and 4 bases at J; junction bases unmatched: 3. The chain's CDR3 is CATSDFGQGADTQYF. CDR3 sequence (DNA): TGTGCCACCAGTGATTTCGGACAGGGTGCAGATACGCAGTATTTT.

This clone has only one observation. The chain uses TRBV10-2 and TRBJ2-3, with a tentative D call TRBD1 (6 bases). Per the germline V gene, CDR1 is WSHSY and CDR2 is SAAADI. Trimming removed 0 bases from V and 3 bases from J, with 10 bases in between. The CDR3 covers 15 residues. CDR3 amino acids: CASSESQGPTDTQYF. CDR3 in DNA: TGCGCCAGCAGTGAGTCACAGGGACCAACAGATACGCAGTATTTT.

The rearrangement joins TRBV5-1 to TRBJ1-5; D is possibly TRBD1 (5 bases). Trimming removed 2 bases at V and 3 bases at J, with 15 bases between. In germline, CDR1 is SGHRS, CDR2 YFSETQ. This CDR3 is built from 16 residues. The CDR3 protein is CASSLGGGSPNQPQHF. The CDR3 bases are TGCGCCAGCAGCTTAGGCGGGGGGTCCCCCAATCAGCCCCAGCATTTT.

Here the CDR3 reads CAWSRGTGFATEAFF. DNA of the CDR3: TGTGCCTGGAGTAGAGGCACAGGGTTCGCAACTGAAGCTTTCTTT. The chain couples TRBV30 to TRBJ1-1; TRBD1 is a possible D gene (6 bases). The CDR3 contains 15 residues. CDR1 GTSNPN and CDR2 SVGIG come from the germline V gene (reference sequence). V lost 2 bases and J lost 5, with 18 bases in between.

This clone was counted only a few times. The chain uses TRBV7-9 and TRBJ2-3; perhaps TRBD2 as D (5 bases). This CDR3 is 12 amino acids long. V lost 5 bases, J lost 6 bases, and 9 bases lay in between. Looked up from germline, CDR1 is SEHNR and CDR2 is FQNEAQ (reference sequence). The CDR3 loop reads CASSPGSDTQYF. The CDR3 nucleotides are TGTGCCAGCAGCCCGGGGTCGGATACGCAGTATTTT.

This clone has just a few counts. This sequence joins TRBV6-1 and TRBJ2-3; 9 positions agree with TRBD2. V dropped 3 bases and J dropped 4; count of bases not matched to a gene: 2. This CDR3 region has 14 residues. Germline-derived CDR1 and CDR2 are MNHNS and SASEGT. In DNA, the CDR3 is TGTGCCAGCAGTGATGGACTAGCGTCAGATACGCAGTATTTT. Translating it yields CASSDGLASDTQYF.

This clone was detected once. The chain links TRBV29-1 to TRBJ1-1; D remains ambiguous. The CDR3 consists of 12 residues. V lost 4 bases and J 3 bases, leaving 9 bases between the germline ends. The germline gives CDR1 SQVTM, CDR2 ANQGSEA. The CDR3 nucleotides read TGCAGCGTTGCACCTCGGGACACTGAAGCTTTCTTT. Encoded protein: CSVAPRDTEAFF.

The chain couples TRBV6-6 to TRBJ2-2; D is perhaps TRBD1 (6 bases). The CDR3 sequence is 13 residues long. Deletions cut 5 bases from V and 5 bases from J, with 9 bases between. CDR1 and CDR2 from the germline V gene are MNHNY and SVGAGI (reference sequence). The CDR3 DNA is TGTGCCAGCAGTAACGACAGGACCGGGGAGCTGTTTTTT. It codes for CASSNDRTGELFF.

The chain joins TRBV7-9 to TRBJ1-2; a weak D match, TRBD1 (5 bases). The CDR3 covers 16 residues. V was clipped by 0 bases and J by 3 bases, with 14 bases between them. In germline, CDR1 is SEHNR, CDR2 FQNEAQ (reference sequence). The DNA for the CDR3 is TGTGCCAGCAGCTTAGCCGGTGGGGGGTTGGACTATGGCTACACCTTC. Amino acids: CASSLAGGGLDYGYTF. Based on the CDR3 plus reference TRBV7-9 and TRBJ1-2, the full variable domain is DTGVSQNPRHKITKRGQNVTFRCDPISEHNRLYWYRQTLGQGPEFLTYFQNEAQLEKSRLLSDRFSAERPKGSFSTLEIQRTEQGDSAMYLCASSLAGGGLDYGYTFGSGTRLTVV.

This clone was observed once. The chain combines TRBV4-1 with TRBJ1-2; no clear D. Trimming took 4 bases from V and 7 from J, leaving 16 bases between them. Germline CDR1 is MGHRA and CDR2 is YSYEKL. This CDR3 comprises 14 residues. This CDR3 is CASSRTTELPGYTF. In DNA form, the CDR3 reads TGCGCCAGCAGCCGCACCACAGAGCTCCCTGGCTACACCTTC.

This clone was observed a handful of times. The chain uses TRBV12-5 and TRBJ1-2, with 8 bases aligning to TRBD1. There are 14 residues in the CDR3. In germline, CDR1 is LGHNT, CDR2 FRNRAP. J gave up 2 bases and V 6 bases, and 5 bases lay outside the gene matches. The CDR3 DNA is TGTGCTAGTGGCCCAAACAGGGGGAACTATGGCTACACCTTC. Its protein is CASGPNRGNYGYTF.

The chain links TRBV2 to TRBJ2-7; 7 bases align to TRBD1. Germline CDR1 SNHLY, CDR2 FYNNEI. This CDR3 is built from 15 residues. With V trimmed by 3 bases and J by 2 bases, 7 bases remained unmatched. This CDR3 reads CASSEGRGPPYEQYF. The DNA of the CDR3 is TGTGCCAGCAGTGAGGGTAGGGGGCCCCCCTACGAGCAGTACTTC.

As to this clone: Other DNA sequences in this sample translate to the same CDR3. This chain connects TRBV19 to TRBJ2-2; a weak D match, TRBD2 (6 bases). V was clipped by 6 bases and J by 1 base, with 9 bases between them. This CDR3 has 14 residues. CDR1 is LNHDA, CDR2 SQIVND, per germline (reference sequence). The CDR3 nucleotides are TGTGCCAGTAGGCGGGGAGGGAACACCGGGGAGCTGTTTTTT. It yields the protein CASRRGGNTGELFF.

The J gene is TRBJ1-1, the V gene TRBV7-8; no clear D. The CDR3 totals 14 residues. Trimming shortened V by 5 bases and J by 0 bases, and 10 bases separated the two germline ends. CDR1 and CDR2 from the germline V gene are SGHVS and FQNEAQ. The CDR3 sequence is CASSTGGMNTEAFF. The CDR3 DNA reads TGTGCCAGCAGCACCGGAGGAATGAACACTGAAGCTTTCTTT.